Presented here are 26 T cell receptor beta chains from one specimen sequenced in a study of long-term antiretroviral therapy in people with HIV. An immunoSEQ assay, version v3.0, was performed at survey level. TCRdb keeps only in-frame clones here, not all; method: immunoSEQ multiplex PCR. The sample gives roughly 30,000 clones, 65% to 85% of which show up once; approximately 9.9% is in the top ten. This material consisted of unsorted PBMCs, taken 2.8 years after starting antiretroviral therapy. Source of these receptors: a man aged 25-40 years with HIV.

The chain is built from TRBV5-1 and TRBJ1-1; tentatively, D is TRBD1 (5 bases). The CDR3 has 15 amino acids. V dropped 2 bases and J dropped 1 base, with 12 bases sitting between them. Germline V gene data show CDR1 as SGHRS and CDR2 as YFSETQ. CDR3 in DNA: TGCGCCAGCAGCTTCGGGGGATTGGGGAACACTGAAGCTTTCTTT. Translated: CASSFGGLGNTEAFF. Full variable domain (remainder filled in from reference TRBV5-1 and TRBJ1-1): KAGVTQTPRYLIKTRGQQVTLSCSPISGHRSVSWYQQTPGQGLQFLFEYFSETQRNKGNFPGRFSGRQFSNSRSEMNVSTLELGDSALYLCASSFGGLGNTEAFFGQGTRLTVV.

The V gene is TRBV7-9, the J gene TRBJ2-7, with D uncertain. The germline V gene encodes CDR1 SEHNR and CDR2 FQNEAQ (reference sequence). The CDR3 length is 15 residues. The V end was cut by 1 base, the J end by 5 bases, with 15 bases between. As DNA, the CDR3 is TGTGCCAGCAGCTTAGTTCCCCGGGCGGTCCACGAGCAGTACTTC. Its protein product is CASSLVPRAVHEQYF.

V usage is TRBV2 and J usage is TRBJ2-7; the D gene is possibly TRBD2 (7 bases). This CDR3 has 14 amino acids. The germline gives CDR1 SNHLY, CDR2 FYNNEI. V was shortened by 6 bases and J by 2 bases, with 14 bases between the two germline ends. CDR3 amino acids: CASRWGGPTYEQYF. The CDR3 DNA reads as TGTGCCAGCAGGTGGGGGGGGCCCACCTACGAGCAGTACTTC.

The chain carries TRBV28 and TRBJ2-7; D is unresolved. The CDR3 is 18 amino acids. Trimming pared 5 bases from V and 2 bases from J, leaving 25 bases between. CDR1 is MDHEN and CDR2 is SYDVKM in the germline V gene. As DNA, the CDR3 is TGTGCCAGCAGTACCTCCTCCTTACGGGCATTTTTAACCTACGAGCAGTACTTC. Translation: CASSTSSLRAFLTYEQYF. The full variable domain, rest sourced from reference TRBV28 and TRBJ2-7, is DVKVTQSSRYLVKRTGEKVFLECVQDMDHENMFWYRQDPGLGLRLIYFSYDVKMKEKGDIPEGYSVSREKKERFSLILESASTNQTSMYLCASSTSSLRAFLTYEQYFGPGTRLTVT.

This clone has more than one count but fewer than ten. The V gene is TRBV25-1, the J gene TRBJ1-2, with D possibly matching TRBD1 (5 bases). V lost 6 bases to trimming and J lost 5 bases, with 13 bases between them. CDR3 size: 13 residues. Germline V gene sequence: CDR1 MGHDK, CDR2 SYGVNS. The CDR3 coding sequence is TGTGCCAGCAGGAGGGGAGATGGGTATGGCTACACCTTC. It yields the protein CASRRGDGYGYTF.

The chain recombines TRBV29-1 with TRBJ2-1; no firm D call. Trimming removed 1 base at V and 6 bases at J, with 7 bases between. In germline, CDR1 is SQVTM, CDR2 ANQGSEA. The CDR3 length is 12 residues. The CDR3 DNA sequence: TGCAGCGTTGAAGCCACAGCCAATGAGCAGTTCTTC. It is translated as CSVEATANEQFF.

This clone has just one count. CDR3 region: CASSQGVGEKLFF. CDR3 in DNA: TGCGCCAGCAGTCAGGGAGTGGGAGAAAAACTGTTTTTT. This chain uses TRBV23-1 with TRBJ1-4; unclear D gene. TRBV23-1 belongs to the ORF category, with a function that is uncertain. The CDR3 length is 13 residues. Trimming removed 3 bases at V and 8 bases at J, with 10 bases between.

The J gene is TRBJ2-7, the V gene TRBV19; maybe TRBD2 (6 bases). The germline V gene encodes CDR1 LNHDA and CDR2 SQIVND (reference sequence). The V end was cut by 6 bases, the J end by 6 bases, with 15 bases between. The CDR3 sequence is 13 residues long. The CDR3 DNA reads as TGTGCCAGTAGCATCTTTGCCGGGAGCGAGCAGTACTTC. This encodes CASSIFAGSEQYF.

The chain carries TRBV5-1 and TRBJ2-5; D tentatively reads TRBD1 or TRBD2 (5 bases each). Germline-derived CDR1 and CDR2 are SGHRS and YFSETQ. There are 16 residues in the CDR3. V was trimmed by 4 bases and J by 3 bases, leaving 19 bases between them. DNA of the CDR3: TGCGCCAGCAGCCCGTTCGGGACGCTTCTGGAAGAGACCCAGTACTTC. As protein: CASSPFGTLLEETQYF.

V is TRBV18 and J is TRBJ1-6; 7 bases agree with TRBD1. Germline lookup yields CDR1 KGHSH and CDR2 LQKENI. The trim removed 6 bases at V and 9 bases at J, leaving 8 bases unmatched. This CDR3 has 14 residues. CDR3 sequence: CASSPGQALSPLHF. The CDR3 region has the DNA TGTGCCAGCTCTCCCGGACAGGCGCTTTCACCCCTCCACTTT.

The chain joins TRBV12-1 to TRBJ1-3; the D segment call TRBD1 is taken from the table without a DNA check. TRBV12-1 is a known pseudogene. The CDR3 runs 14 residues. For the CDR3, the DNA is TGTGCCAGCAGCTTCCCAGGGGGTGGAAACACCATATATTTT. It yields the protein CASSFPGGGNTIYF.

The sample holds one count of this clone. The rearrangement uses TRBV7-2 and TRBJ1-1, with 8 bases lining up with TRBD1. The V and J ends lost 4 bases and 5 bases, in that order; junction bases with no gene match: 12. Looked up from germline, CDR1 is SGHTA and CDR2 is FQGNSA. The CDR3 runs 16 residues. CDR3 coding DNA: TGTGCCAGCAGCTCGGGGGGCAGGGGGCGACGAACTGAAGCTTTCTTT. Amino acids: CASSSGGRGRRTEAFF.

The rearrangement links TRBV11-1 to TRBJ1-1; 8 nucleotides line up with TRBD1. With V trimmed by 1 base and J by 7 bases, 5 bases remained unmatched. The CDR3 contains 14 residues. Per germline, CDR1 SGHAT and CDR2 FQDESV (reference sequence). The CDR3 nucleotides are TGTGCCAGCAGCTTAGGACTACAGGGGGTTGAAGCTTTCTTT. Protein sequence: CASSLGLQGVEAFF.

The chain is built from TRBV7-8 and TRBJ2-7; TRBD2 matches 13 bases. The V and J ends lost 7 bases and 6 bases, in that order; junction bases with no gene match: 12. The V gene's germline CDR1 is SGHVS and CDR2 FQNEAQ. The CDR3 is 16 amino acids. CDR3 DNA: TGTGCCAGCACCCTTTTGACTAGCGGGGGGCTTGGCGAGCAGTACTTC. This encodes CASTLLTSGGLGEQYF.

This clone showed up just a few times. The gene calls are TRBV19 and TRBJ1-5, with D perhaps matching TRBD1 (6 bases). V lost 3 bases and J 3 bases, leaving 12 bases between the germline ends. The CDR3 covers 15 residues. Germline V gives CDR1 LNHDA, CDR2 SQIVND (reference sequence). The CDR3 coding sequence is TGTGCCAGTAGTATCGGACAGAACGACAATCAGCCCCAGCATTTT. It is translated as CASSIGQNDNQPQHF.

This rearrangement joins TRBV6-5 to TRBJ1-2, with D perhaps TRBD1 (6 bases). Trimming cost V 0 bases and J 8 bases, with 13 bases left between them. The CDR3 length is 14 residues. The germline CDR1 and CDR2 sequences are MNHEY and SVGAGI. CDR3 nucleotide sequence: TGTGCCAGCAGTTACTCCACAGGGTTAAGGGGCTACACCTTC. It translates to CASSYSTGLRGYTF.

This sequence joins TRBV29-1 and TRBJ1-5; D is unclear. V was cut by 4 bases and J by 7 bases, with 20 bases left in between. The CDR3 extends over 15 amino acids. Germline V gene sequence: CDR1 SQVTM, CDR2 ANQGSEA. Here the CDR3 reads CSVALGSSLGQPQHF. CDR3 sequence (DNA): TGCAGCGTTGCTCTGGGGAGCAGTTTGGGACAGCCCCAGCATTTT.

The genes are TRBV5-4 and TRBJ2-5; D is perhaps TRBD2 (6 bases). V lost 4 bases and J lost 1, with 17 bases in between. Germline loops: CDR1 SGHNT, CDR2 YYREEE (reference sequence). The CDR3 consists of 16 residues. The CDR3 sequence is CASSPGVGGSQETQYF. Here the CDR3 DNA reads TGTGCCAGCAGCCCCGGGGTGGGGGGATCCCAAGAGACCCAGTACTTC.

The chain is built from TRBV6-1 and TRBJ2-5; D is undetermined. Trimming took off 4 bases at V and 1 base at J, with 7 bases between the two ends. This CDR3 comprises 13 residues. From germline, CDR1 is MNHNS and CDR2 SASEGT. CDR3 in DNA: TGTGCCAGCAGTGGTCACTTCCAAGAGACCCAGTACTTC. It encodes CASSGHFQETQYF.

The CDR3 DNA follows: TGTGCCAGCAGTGAAGGGCATCGGAATGAAAAACTGTTTTTT. Protein sequence: CASSEGHRNEKLFF. The chain uses TRBV25-1 and TRBJ1-4; D not certain. Germline CDR1 reads MGHDK; CDR2 reads SYGVNS. V lost 2 bases to trimming and J lost 5 bases, with 9 bases between them. The CDR3 is made up of 14 amino acids.

This chain joins TRBV6-6 and TRBJ2-2; no reliable D call. The CDR3 has 14 amino acids. Trimming removed 0 bases at V and 1 base at J, with 3 bases between. Germline CDR1 reads MNHNY; CDR2 reads SVGAGI (reference sequence). CDR3 DNA sequence: TGTGCCAGCAGTTACTCGGAGAACACCGGGGAGCTGTTTTTT. Amino acid sequence: CASSYSENTGELFF.

V and J are TRBV4-1 and TRBJ2-2; D is unclear. This CDR3 contains 15 residues. Trimming took off 0 bases at V and 6 bases at J, with 11 bases between the two ends. Germline CDR1 is MGHRA and CDR2 is YSYEKL. In DNA, the CDR3 is TGCGCCAGCAGCCAAGATCTGCCCCCCTCCGGGGAGCTGTTTTTT. This sequence encodes CASSQDLPPSGELFF.

This chain connects TRBV27 to TRBJ2-5; TRBD2 agrees at 13 bases. The CDR3 is 18 residues long. CDR1 and CDR2 (germline): MNHEY, SMNVEV (reference sequence). J gave up 6 bases and V 2 bases, and 12 bases lay outside the gene matches. CDR3 DNA sequence: TGTGCCAGCAGTTTAACCGGGACTAGCGGGACTCACTCCCAGACCCAGTACTTC. Its protein is CASSLTGTSGTHSQTQYF.

The genes are TRBV19 and TRBJ1-1; 12 positions agree with TRBD1. The CDR3 consists of 16 residues. V was pared by 8 bases and J by 6 bases, with 13 bases of the junction left unmatched. Per the germline V gene, CDR1 is LNHDA and CDR2 is SQIVND (reference sequence). The DNA of the CDR3 is TGTGCCAGTCGGACTCCGGGACAGGGGGCGAGGGCTGAAGCTTTCTTT. This codes for CASRTPGQGARAEAFF.

The chain employs TRBV15 and TRBJ1-1; TRBD1 matches at 7 bases. Germline assignment: CDR1 LNHNV and CDR2 YYDKDF (reference sequence). The CDR3 extends over 14 amino acids. J was trimmed by 6 bases and V by 5 bases; bases with no gene match: 9. The CDR3 coding sequence is TGTGCCACCAGCCCTACAGGGGACCGGGCTGAAGCTTTCTTT. Protein: CATSPTGDRAEAFF.

Here the CDR3 reads CASSLTGTGREKLFF. The CDR3, as DNA: TGCGCCAGCAGCTTGACCGGAACAGGGCGGGAAAAACTGTTTTTT. The genes are TRBV5-1 and TRBJ1-4; D might be TRBD1 (6 bases). Germline-derived CDR1 and CDR2 are SGHRS and YFSETQ. The CDR3 contains 15 residues. Trimming removed 1 base from V and 8 bases from J, with 15 bases in between.